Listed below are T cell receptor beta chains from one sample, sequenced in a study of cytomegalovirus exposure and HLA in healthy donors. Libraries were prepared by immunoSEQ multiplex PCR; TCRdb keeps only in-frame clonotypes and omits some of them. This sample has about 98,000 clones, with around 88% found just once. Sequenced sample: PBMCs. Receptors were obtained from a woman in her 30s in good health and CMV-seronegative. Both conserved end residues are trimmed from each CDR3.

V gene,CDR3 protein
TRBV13,ASSFKSGGFETQY
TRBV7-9,ASSPLGAEAF
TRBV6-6,ASSYSKGSRGQPQH
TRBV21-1,ASSFKETQY
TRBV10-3,ATGTGGLMNTEAF
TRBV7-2,ASKLAGWHEQF
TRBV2,ASRWAAGTQY
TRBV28,ASLSGSVDEQF
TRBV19,ASSIVGDSIQY
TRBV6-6,ASRPTGANTDTQY
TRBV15,ATSRDKRTGQGEHTEAF
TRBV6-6,ASSLASSYNSPLH
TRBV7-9,ASSLINSGANVLT
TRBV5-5,ASSLGPGLF
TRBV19,ASSTQDSYISGGYT
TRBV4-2,ASSQGGQPTERRSGNTIY
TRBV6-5,ASSYWDRGSNYGYT
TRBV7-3,ASSLGGSSHEQY
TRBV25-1,ASSPPGLVYEQY
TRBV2,ASSLKRGAGANVLT
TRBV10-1,ASSVGTAQPQH
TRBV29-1,SVEVQGDGYT
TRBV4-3,ASSQVRSSYNEQF
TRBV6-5,ASMSTANEKLF
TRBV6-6,ASSFETGLNTGELF
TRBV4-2,ASSPDPGGRSYNEQF
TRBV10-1,ASSESASSDTEQF
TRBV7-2,ASSPTSANTGELF
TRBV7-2,ASSPRTRETQY
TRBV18,ASSPRTGLSGNTIY
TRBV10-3,AISEKGTSGIGYEQY
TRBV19,ASRPAPGRGYNEQF
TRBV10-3,ATTPLGASATDTQY
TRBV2,ASSPAGQRLYGYT
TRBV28,ATQRADLAKNIQY
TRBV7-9,ASSLALRSADEQF
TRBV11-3,ASSFVGVKATPYEQY
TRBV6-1,ASSERTGPGSQPQH
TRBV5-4,ASSPAGTAHYEQY
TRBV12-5,ASGLGQETETQY
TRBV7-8,ASSFPLPRSPNLGYEQY
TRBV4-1,ASSQGQGNEKLF